This T cell receptor beta chain was sequenced during a study of cytomegalovirus exposure and HLA in healthy donors. Primers for the PCR totalled 60 Vbeta and 13 Jbeta. Profiled with immunoSEQ multiplex PCR; TCRdb holds only in-frame clones, not every one. The sample has under 200,000 clones; around 83% are singletons. The CDR3 totals 11 residues. V dropped 4 bases and J dropped 3 bases, with 2 bases sitting between them. The germline V gene has CDR1 MDHEN and CDR2 SYDVKM. This TCR came from a woman aged 18 to 35 in good health and CMV-seronegative. The material sequenced was PBMCs. The rearrangement joins TRBV28 to TRBJ2-3; D not resolved. CDR3 DNA: TGTGCCAGCAGTTCTACAGATACGCAGTATTTT. This gives the protein CASSSTDTQYF.